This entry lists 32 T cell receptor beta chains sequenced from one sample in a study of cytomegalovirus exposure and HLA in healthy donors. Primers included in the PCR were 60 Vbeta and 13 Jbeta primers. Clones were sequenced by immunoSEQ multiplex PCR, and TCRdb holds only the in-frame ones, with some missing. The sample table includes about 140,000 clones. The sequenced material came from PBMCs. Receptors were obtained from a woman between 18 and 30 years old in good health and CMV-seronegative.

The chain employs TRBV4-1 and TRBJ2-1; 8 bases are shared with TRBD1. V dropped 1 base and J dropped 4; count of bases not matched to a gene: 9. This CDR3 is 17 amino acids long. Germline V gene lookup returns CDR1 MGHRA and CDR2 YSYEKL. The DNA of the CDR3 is TGCGCCAGCAGCCAAGCAACCGGGACAGGAATGTACAATGAGCAGTTCTTC. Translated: CASSQATGTGMYNEQFF.

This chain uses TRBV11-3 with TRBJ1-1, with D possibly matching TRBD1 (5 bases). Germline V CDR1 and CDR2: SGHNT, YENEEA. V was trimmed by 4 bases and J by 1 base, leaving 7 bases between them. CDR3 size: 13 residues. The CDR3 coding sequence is TGTGCCAGCAGCTCGACAGCGAACACTGAAGCTTTCTTT. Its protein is CASSSTANTEAFF.

CDR3: CASSSSVRELLSYEQYF. The CDR3 bases are TGCGCCAGCAGCTCCTCTGTACGGGAGCTTCTGTCCTACGAGCAGTACTTC. The V call is TRBV5-1, the J call TRBJ2-7; D is possibly TRBD2 (6 bases). Germline CDR1 SGHRS, CDR2 YFSETQ. Trimming pared 3 bases from V and 1 base from J, leaving 20 bases between. This CDR3 comprises 17 residues.

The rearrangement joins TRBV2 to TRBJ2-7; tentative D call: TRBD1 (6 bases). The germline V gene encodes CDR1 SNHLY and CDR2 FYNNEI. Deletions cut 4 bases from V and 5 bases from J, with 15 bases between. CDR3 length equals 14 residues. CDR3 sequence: CASSGKGVGHEQYF. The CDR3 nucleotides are TGTGCCAGCAGTGGTAAGGGGGTAGGCCACGAGCAGTACTTC.

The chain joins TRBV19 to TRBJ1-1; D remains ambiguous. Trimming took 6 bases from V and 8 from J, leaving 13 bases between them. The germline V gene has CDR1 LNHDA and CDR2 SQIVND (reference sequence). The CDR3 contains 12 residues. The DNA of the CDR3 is TGTGCCAGTAGGTTTCCAGGCGGGGAAGCTTTCTTT. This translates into CASRFPGGEAFF. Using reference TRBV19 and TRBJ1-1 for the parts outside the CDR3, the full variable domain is DGGITQSPKYLFRKEGQNVTLSCEQNLNHDAMYWYRQDPGQGLRLIYYSQIVNDFQKGDIAEGYSVSREKKESFPLTVTSAQKNPTAFYLCASRFPGGEAFFGQGTRLTVV.

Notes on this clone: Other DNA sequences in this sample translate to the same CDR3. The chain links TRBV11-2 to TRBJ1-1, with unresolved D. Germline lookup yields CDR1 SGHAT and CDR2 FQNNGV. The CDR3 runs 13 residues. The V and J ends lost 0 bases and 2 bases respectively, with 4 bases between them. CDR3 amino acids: CASSLERNTEAFF. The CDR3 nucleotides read TGTGCCAGCAGCTTAGAGCGCAACACTGAAGCTTTCTTT.

As DNA, the CDR3 is TGTGCCAGCAGCGACAACAGGGAAGCTAACTATGGCTACACCTTC. Translation gives CASSDNREANYGYTF. This chain joins TRBV6-6 and TRBJ1-2; D is possibly TRBD1 (6 bases). The germline gives CDR1 MNHNY, CDR2 SVGAGI (reference sequence). This CDR3 comprises 15 residues. The ends were cut back, 6 bases at V and 0 bases at J, with 14 bases in the middle.

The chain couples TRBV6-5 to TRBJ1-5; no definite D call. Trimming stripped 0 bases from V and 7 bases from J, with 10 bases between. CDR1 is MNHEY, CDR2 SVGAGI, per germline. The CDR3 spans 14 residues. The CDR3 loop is CASSYSEGSQPQHF. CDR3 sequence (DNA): TGTGCCAGCAGTTACTCGGAGGGTTCACAGCCCCAGCATTTT.

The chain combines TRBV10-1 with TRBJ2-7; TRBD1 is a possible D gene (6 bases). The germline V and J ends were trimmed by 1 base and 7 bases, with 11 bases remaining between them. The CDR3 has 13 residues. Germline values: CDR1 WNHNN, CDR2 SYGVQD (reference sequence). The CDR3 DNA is TGCGCCAGCAGTGAGTGGGGGCTCGGAGAGCAGTACGTC. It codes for CASSEWGLGEQYV.

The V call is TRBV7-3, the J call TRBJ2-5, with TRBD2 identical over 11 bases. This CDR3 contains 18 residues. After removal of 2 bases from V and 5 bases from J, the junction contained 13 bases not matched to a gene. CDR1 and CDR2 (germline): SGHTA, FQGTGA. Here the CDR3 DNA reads TGTGCCAGCAGCTTAGCCGTTGGGCTAGCGGGAGGACGTGAGACCCAGTACTTC. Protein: CASSLAVGLAGGRETQYF.

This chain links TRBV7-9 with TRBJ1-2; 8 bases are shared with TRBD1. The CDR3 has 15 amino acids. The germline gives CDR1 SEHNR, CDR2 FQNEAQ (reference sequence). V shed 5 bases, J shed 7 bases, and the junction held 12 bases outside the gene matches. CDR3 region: CASSAPGQEGFGYTF. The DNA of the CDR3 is TGTGCCAGCAGCGCCCCGGGACAGGAAGGGTTTGGCTACACCTTC. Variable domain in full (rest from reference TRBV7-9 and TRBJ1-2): DTGVSQNPRHKITKRGQNVTFRCDPISEHNRLYWYRQTLGQGPEFLTYFQNEAQLEKSRLLSDRFSAERPKGSFSTLEIQRTEQGDSAMYLCASSAPGQEGFGYTFGSGTRLTVV.

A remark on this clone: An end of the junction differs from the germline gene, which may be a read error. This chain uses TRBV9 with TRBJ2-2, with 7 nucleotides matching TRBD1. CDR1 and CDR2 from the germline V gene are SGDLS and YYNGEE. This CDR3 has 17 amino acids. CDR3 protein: CASSVGTAFLNAGELFF. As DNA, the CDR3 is TGTGCCAGCAGCGTGGGGACAGCCTTCCTGAACGCCGGGGAGCTGTTTTTT.

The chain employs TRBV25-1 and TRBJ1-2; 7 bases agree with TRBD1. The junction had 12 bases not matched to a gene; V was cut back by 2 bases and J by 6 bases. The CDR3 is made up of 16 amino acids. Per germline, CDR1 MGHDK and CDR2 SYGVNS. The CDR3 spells CASSEVYSFDRDGYTF. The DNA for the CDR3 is TGTGCCAGCAGTGAAGTTTATTCCTTTGACAGGGATGGCTACACCTTC.

The CDR3 DNA follows: TGTGCCAGCAGCCCAGAGGGGGGACTAGCGGGCGCCTGGTCTCAGTACTTC. As protein: CASSPEGGLAGAWSQYF. This chain links TRBV4-2 with TRBJ2-5; 12 bases align to TRBD2. With V trimmed by 4 bases and J by 11 bases, 17 bases remained unmatched. There are 17 residues in the CDR3. Germline V lookup: CDR1 LGHNA, CDR2 YNFKEQ.

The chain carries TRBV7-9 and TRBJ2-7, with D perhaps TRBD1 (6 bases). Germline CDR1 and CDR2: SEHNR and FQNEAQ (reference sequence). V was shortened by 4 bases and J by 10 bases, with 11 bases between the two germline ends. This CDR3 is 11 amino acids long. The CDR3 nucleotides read TGTGCCAGCAGCTCGGACAGTCTACAGTACGTC. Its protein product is CASSSDSLQYV.

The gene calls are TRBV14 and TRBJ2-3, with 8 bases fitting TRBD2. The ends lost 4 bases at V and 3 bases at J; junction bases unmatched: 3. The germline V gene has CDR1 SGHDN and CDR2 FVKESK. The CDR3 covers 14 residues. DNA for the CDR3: TGTGCCAGCAGCCGTAGCGGGAATACAGATACGCAGTATTTT. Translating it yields CASSRSGNTDTQYF.

The CDR3 spells CASSYRGGQWDIQYF. The CDR3 nucleotides read TGTGCCAGCAGCTATCGGGGAGGGCAGTGGGACATTCAGTACTTC. The chain links TRBV11-3 to TRBJ2-4; 7 positions agree with TRBD2. This CDR3 has 15 residues. Germline assignment: CDR1 SGHNT and CDR2 YENEEA. The J segment lost 8 bases and the V segment lost 4 bases, leaving 11 bases of the junction unmatched.

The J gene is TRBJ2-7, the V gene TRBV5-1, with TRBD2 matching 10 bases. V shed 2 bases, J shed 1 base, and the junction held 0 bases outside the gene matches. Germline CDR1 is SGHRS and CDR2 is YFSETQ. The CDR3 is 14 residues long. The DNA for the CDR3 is TGCGCCAGCAGCTTTAGCGGGAGGTCCTACGAGCAGTACGTC. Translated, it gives CASSFSGRSYEQYV.

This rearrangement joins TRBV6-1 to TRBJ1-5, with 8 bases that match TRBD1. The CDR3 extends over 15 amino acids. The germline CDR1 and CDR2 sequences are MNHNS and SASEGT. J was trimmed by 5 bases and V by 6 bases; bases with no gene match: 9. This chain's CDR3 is CASRPDRGPYQPQHF. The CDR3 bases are TGTGCCAGCAGGCCCGACAGGGGTCCCTATCAGCCCCAGCATTTT.

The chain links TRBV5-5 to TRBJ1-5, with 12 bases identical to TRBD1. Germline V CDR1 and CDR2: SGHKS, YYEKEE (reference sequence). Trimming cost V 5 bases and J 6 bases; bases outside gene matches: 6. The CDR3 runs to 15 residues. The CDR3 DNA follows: TGTGCCAGCAGAACCGGGACAGGGGGCGGTCAGCCCCAGCATTTT. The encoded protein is CASRTGTGGGQPQHF. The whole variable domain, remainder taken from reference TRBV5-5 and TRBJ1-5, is DAGVTQSPTHLIKTRGQQVTLRCSPISGHKSVSWYQQVLGQGPQFIFQYYEKEERGRGNFPDRFSARQFPNYSSELNVNALLLGDSALYLCASRTGTGGGQPQHFGDGTRLSIL.

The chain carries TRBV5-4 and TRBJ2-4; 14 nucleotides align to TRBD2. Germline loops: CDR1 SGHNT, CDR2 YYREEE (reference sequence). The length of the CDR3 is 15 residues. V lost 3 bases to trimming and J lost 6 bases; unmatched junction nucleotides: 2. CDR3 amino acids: CASSSGLAGGNIQYF. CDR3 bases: TGTGCCAGCAGCTCCGGACTAGCGGGAGGAAACATTCAGTACTTC.

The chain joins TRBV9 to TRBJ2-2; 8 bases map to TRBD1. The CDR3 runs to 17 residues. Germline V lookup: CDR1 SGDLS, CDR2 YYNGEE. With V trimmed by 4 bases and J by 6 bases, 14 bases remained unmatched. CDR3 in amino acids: CASSLSTQGGTPGELFF. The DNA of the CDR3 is TGTGCCAGCAGCCTTTCGACACAGGGGGGAACCCCCGGGGAGCTGTTTTTT. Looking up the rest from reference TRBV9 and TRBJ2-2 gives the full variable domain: DSGVTQTPKHLITATGQRVTLRCSPRSGDLSVYWYQQSLDQGLQFLIQYYNGEERAKGNILERFSAQQFPDLHSELNLSSLELGDSALYFCASSLSTQGGTPGELFFGEGSRLTVL.

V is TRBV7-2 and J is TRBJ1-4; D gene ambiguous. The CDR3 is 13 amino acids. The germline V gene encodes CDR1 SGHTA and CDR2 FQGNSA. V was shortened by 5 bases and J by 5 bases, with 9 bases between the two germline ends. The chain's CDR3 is CASSPNLNEKLFF. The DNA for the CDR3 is TGTGCCAGCAGCCCCAACCTAAATGAAAAACTGTTTTTT.

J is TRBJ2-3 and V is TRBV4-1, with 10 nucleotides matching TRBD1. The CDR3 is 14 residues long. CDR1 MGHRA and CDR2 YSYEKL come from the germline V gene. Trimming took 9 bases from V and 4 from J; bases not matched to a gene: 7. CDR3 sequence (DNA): TGCGCCAGTGACAGGGGGCTATGGGCAGATACGCAGTATTTT. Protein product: CASDRGLWADTQYF.

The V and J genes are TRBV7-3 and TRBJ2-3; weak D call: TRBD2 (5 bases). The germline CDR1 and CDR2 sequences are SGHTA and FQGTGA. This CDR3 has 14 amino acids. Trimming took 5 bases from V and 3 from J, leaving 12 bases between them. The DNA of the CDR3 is TGTGCCAGCAGCCCGGACTCCCAGACAGATACGCAGTATTTT. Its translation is CASSPDSQTDTQYF.

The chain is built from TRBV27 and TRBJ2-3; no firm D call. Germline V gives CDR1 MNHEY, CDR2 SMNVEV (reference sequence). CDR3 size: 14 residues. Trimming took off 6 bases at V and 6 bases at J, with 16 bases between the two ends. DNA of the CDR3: TGTGCCAGCAGCTCACTCTCCGGTCGGGATACGCAGTATTTT. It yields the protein CASSSLSGRDTQYF.

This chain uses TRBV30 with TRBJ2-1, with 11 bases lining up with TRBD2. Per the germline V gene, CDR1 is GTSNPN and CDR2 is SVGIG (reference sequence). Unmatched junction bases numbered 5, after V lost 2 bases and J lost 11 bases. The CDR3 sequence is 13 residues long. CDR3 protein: CAWSPGTSGKQFF. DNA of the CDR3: TGTGCCTGGAGTCCCGGGACTAGCGGAAAGCAGTTCTTC.

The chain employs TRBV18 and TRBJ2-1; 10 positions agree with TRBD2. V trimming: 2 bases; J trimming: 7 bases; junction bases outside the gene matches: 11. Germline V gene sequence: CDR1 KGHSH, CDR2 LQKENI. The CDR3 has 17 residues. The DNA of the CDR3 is TGTGCCAGCTCACCATCTTCTAGCGGGAGATCGGGTAATGAGCAGTTCTTC. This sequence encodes CASSPSSSGRSGNEQFF.

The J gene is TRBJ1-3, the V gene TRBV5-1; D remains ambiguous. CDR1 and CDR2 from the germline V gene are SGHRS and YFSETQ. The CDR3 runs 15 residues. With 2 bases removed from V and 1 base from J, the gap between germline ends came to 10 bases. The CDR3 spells CASSFEGGSGNTIYF. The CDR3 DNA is TGCGCCAGCAGCTTCGAGGGAGGGTCTGGAAACACCATATATTTT.

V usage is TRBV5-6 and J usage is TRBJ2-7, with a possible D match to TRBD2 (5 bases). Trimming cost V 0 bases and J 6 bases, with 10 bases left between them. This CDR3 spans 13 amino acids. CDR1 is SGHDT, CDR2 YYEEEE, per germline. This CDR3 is CASSLGVSGEQYV. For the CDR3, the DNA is TGTGCCAGCAGCTTGGGTGTGAGCGGCGAGCAGTACGTC.

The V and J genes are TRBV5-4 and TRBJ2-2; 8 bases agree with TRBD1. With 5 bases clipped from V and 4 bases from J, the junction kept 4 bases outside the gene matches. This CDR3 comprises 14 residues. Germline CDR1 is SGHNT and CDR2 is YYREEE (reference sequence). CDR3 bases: TGTGCCAGCAGAGGACAGGGTATCACCGGGGAGCTGTTTTTT. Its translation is CASRGQGITGELFF.

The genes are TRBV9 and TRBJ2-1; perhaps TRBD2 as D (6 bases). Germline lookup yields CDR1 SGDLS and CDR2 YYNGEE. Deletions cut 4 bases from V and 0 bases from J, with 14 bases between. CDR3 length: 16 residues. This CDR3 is CASSPSGGSSYNEQFF. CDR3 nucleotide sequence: TGTGCCAGCAGCCCAAGCGGAGGGAGCTCCTACAATGAGCAGTTCTTC.